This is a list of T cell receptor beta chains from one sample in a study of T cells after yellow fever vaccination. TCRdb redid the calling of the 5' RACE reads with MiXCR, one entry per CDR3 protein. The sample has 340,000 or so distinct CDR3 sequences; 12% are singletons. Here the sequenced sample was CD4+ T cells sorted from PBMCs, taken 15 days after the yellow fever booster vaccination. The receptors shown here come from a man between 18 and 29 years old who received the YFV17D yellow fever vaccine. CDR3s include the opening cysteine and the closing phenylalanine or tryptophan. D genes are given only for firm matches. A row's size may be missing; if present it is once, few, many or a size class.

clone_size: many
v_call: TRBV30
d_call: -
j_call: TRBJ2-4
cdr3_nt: TGTGCCTGGAGTGTAGATCGGAGAGGGAAAAACATTCAGTACTTC
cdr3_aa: CAWSVDRRGKNIQYF

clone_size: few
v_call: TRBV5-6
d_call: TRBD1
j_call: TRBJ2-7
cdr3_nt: TGTGCCAGCAGCGTGACAGGGGACTCCTACGAGCAGTACTTC
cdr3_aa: CASSVTGDSYEQYF

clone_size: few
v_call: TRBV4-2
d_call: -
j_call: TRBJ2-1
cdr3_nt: TGTGCCAGCAGCCTGGACCGCGGAGGATATGAGCAGTTCTTC
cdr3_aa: CASSLDRGGYEQFF

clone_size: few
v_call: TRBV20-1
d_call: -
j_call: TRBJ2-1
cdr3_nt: TGCAGTGCTAGAAGGGCCACTAGCCCCTACGGGATCTTC
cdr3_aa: CSARRATSPYGIF

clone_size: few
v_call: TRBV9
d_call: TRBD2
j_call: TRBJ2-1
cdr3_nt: TGTGCCAGCAGCACCCGACTAGCGGGGGGGAATAATGAGCAGTTCTTC
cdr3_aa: CASSTRLAGGNNEQFF

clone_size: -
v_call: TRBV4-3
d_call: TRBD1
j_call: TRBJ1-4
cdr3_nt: TGCGCCAGCAGCCAGCAGACAGGGTTCGGTGAAAAACTGTTTTTT
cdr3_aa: CASSQQTGFGEKLFF

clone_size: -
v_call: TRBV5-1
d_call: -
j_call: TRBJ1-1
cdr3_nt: TGCGCCAGCAGCTTGGTTCAGGGAATCATGGGGACTGAAGCTTTCTTT
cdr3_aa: CASSLVQGIMGTEAFF

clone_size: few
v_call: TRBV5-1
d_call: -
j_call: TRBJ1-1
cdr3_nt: TGCGCCAGCAGCTTCGAACGGGGGAACACTGAAGCTTTCTTT
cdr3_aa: CASSFERGNTEAFF

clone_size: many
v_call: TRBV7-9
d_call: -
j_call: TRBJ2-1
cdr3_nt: TGTGCCAGCAGCTTAGTCTCCCTCAGCTCCTACAATGAGCAGTTCTTC
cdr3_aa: CASSLVSLSSYNEQFF

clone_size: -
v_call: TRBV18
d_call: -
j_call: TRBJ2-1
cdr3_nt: TGTGCCAGCTCACCAGCTGGGGACAATGAGCAGTTCTTC
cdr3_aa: CASSPAGDNEQFF

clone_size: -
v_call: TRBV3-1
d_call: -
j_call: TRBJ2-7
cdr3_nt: TGTGCCAGCAGCCAAGTCCGCCGAGGGGGGGCCTACGAGCAGTACTTC
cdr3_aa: CASSQVRRGGAYEQYF

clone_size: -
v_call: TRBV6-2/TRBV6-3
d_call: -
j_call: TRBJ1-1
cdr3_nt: TGTGCCAGCAGTTACGGCCTGGGTCAGGGGAACACTGAAGCTTTCTTT
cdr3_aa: CASSYGLGQGNTEAFF

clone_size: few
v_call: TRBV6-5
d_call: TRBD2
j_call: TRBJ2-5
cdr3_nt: TGTGCCAGCAGTTACTCGGCTAGCGGGGGGGCCGGTGAGACCCAGTACTTC
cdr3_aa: CASSYSASGGAGETQYF

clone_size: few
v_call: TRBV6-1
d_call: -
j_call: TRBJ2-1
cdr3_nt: TGTGCCAGCAGCCTCGATGGGGCCGCCTACAATGAGCAGTTCTTC
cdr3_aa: CASSLDGAAYNEQFF

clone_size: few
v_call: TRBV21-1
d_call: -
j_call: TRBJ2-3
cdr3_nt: TGTGCCAGCAGCGACCGGACTAGCGGGGATACGCAGTATTTT
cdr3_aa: CASSDRTSGDTQYF

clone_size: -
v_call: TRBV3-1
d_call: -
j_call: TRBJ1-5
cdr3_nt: TGTGCCAGCAGCCAAAACGGGGCAAATCAGCCCCAGCATTTT
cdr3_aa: CASSQNGANQPQHF

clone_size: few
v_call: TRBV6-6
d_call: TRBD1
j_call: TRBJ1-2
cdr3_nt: TGTGCCAGCAGTTATGACAGGGGTGGCTACACCTTC
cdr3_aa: CASSYDRGGYTF

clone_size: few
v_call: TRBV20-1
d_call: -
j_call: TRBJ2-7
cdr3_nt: TGCAGTGCTCGGTCCCTTCTCGGGGGCGAGCAGTACTTC
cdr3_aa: CSARSLLGGEQYF

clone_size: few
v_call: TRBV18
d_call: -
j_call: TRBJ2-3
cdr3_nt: TGTGCCAGCTCACCACCCAGTCCTGATACGCAGTATTTT
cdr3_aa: CASSPPSPDTQYF

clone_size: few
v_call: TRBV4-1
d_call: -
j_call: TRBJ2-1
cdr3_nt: TGCGCCAGCAGCCAAGAAGGAGGACCGCGGCAGTTCTTC
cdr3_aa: CASSQEGGPRQFF

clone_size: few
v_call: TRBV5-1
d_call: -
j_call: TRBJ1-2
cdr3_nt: TGCGCCAGCAGCCCCCGGGACAACTATGGCTACACCTTC
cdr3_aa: CASSPRDNYGYTF

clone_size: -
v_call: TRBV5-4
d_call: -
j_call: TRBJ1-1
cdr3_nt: TGTGCCAGCAGCTCCGGGACCTCAGGGACTGAAGCTTTCTTT
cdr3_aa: CASSSGTSGTEAFF

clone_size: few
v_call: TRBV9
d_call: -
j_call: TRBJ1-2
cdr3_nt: TGTGCCAGCAGCGCAGGGTTGTTGAACTATGGCTACACCTTC
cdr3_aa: CASSAGLLNYGYTF

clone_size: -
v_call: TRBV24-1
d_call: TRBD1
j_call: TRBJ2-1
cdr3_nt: TGTGCCACCAGTGATGACAAGGGGACAGGGGTATACAATGAGCAGTTCTTC
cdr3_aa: CATSDDKGTGVYNEQFF

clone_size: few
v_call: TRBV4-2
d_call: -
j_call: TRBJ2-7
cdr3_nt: TGTGCCAGCAGCCGCGACTCAGGAGATTACGAGCAGTACTTC
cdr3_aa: CASSRDSGDYEQYF

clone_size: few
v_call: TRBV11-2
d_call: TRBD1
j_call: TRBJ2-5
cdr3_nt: TGTGCCAGCGTTACCGGGACAGGGTTGGTGGAGACCCAGTACTTC
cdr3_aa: CASVTGTGLVETQYF

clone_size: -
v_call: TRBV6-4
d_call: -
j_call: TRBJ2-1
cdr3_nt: TGTGCCAGCAGTGACGCCAGGGGAAATGAGCAGTTCTTC
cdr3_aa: CASSDARGNEQFF

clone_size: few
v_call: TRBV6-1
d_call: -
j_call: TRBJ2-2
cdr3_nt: TGTGCCAGCAGTCAGCAACCACCAGTCACCGGGGAGCTGTTTTTT
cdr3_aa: CASSQQPPVTGELFF

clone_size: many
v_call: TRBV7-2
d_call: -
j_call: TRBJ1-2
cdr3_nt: TGTGCCAGCAGCTTATCTCGCGACTCCTATGGCTACACCTTC
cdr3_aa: CASSLSRDSYGYTF

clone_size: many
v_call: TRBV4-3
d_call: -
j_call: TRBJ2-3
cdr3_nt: TGCGCCAGCAGCCAGGCTGGAGGGCCAGATACGCAGTATTTT
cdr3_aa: CASSQAGGPDTQYF

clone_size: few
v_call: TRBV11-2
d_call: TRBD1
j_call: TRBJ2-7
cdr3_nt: TGTGCCAGCAGCCGGGACAGGGTAGACCACGAGCAGTACTTC
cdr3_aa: CASSRDRVDHEQYF